This paragraph reports one TCR beta chain. The germline V gene has CDR1 WSHSY and CDR2 SAAADI. The trim removed 5 bases at V and 2 bases at J, leaving 8 bases unmatched. The CDR3 loop spans 15 amino acids. The sample comes from a study of blood T cell repertoires in COVID-19. Clones were read by immunoSEQ multiplex PCR, and TCRdb kept only the in-frame ones, dropping some. Of about 110,000 clones listed, approximately 85% are singletons. What was sequenced was peripheral blood. The TCR sequence derives from an older man with acute or convalescent COVID-19. The chain combines TRBV10-2 with TRBJ2-7; 8 bases match TRBD1. CDR3 residues: CASSHYRTGTYEQYF. The CDR3 DNA reads as TGCGCCAGCAGTCACTATAGGACAGGGACCTACGAGCAGTACTTC.